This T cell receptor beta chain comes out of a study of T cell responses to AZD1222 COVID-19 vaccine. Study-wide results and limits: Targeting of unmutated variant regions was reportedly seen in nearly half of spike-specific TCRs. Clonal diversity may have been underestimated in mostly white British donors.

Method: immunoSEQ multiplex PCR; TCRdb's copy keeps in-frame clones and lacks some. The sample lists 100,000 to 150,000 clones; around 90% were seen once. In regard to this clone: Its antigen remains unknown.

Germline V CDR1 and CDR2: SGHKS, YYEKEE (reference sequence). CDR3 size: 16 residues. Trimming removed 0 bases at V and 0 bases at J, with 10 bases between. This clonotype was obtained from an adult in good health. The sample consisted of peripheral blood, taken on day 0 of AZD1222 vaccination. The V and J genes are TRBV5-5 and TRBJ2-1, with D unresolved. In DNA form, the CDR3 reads TGTGCCAGCAGCTTGGCCCCGAGCAGCTCCTACAATGAGCAGTTCTTC. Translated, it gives CASSLAPSSSYNEQFF.